This T cell receptor beta chain was sequenced during a study of human T cells and chemical hapten exposure. Study at large: All patients underwent weekly scalp dosing with diphenylcyclopropenone for the full roughly 23-week study.

As the library was built, unique molecular identifiers were attached to individual cDNA molecules. TCRdb used MiXCR to reprocess the RACE reads, holding one entry per CDR3 protein. The sample contains more than 250,000 distinct CDR3 sequences, 7.5% to 8% of which appear only once. Described time point: pre-sensitization, week 0. Treatment noted: therapeutic diphenylcyclopropenone sensitization with weekly scalp DPC. Blood was drawn before each patch test was applied. Unfractionated whole blood yielded total RNA. This clonotype was observed at least ten times. The specimen comprised whole blood, sampled in connection with sensitization to the hapten diphenylcyclopropenone (DPC). This clonotype originated in a man younger than 35 with alopecia areata. Some clones in this sample may be carry-over from other donors' samples.

CDR3 sequence: CASSLAASGRLILYTDTQYF. CDR3 bases: TGTGCCAGCAGCTTGGCCGCTAGCGGGAGACTAATCTTGTACACAGATACGCAGTATTTT. This chain uses TRBV5-6 with TRBJ2-3, with 10 bases matching TRBD2. J was trimmed by 2 bases and V by 0 bases; bases with no gene match: 15. Germline V lookup: CDR1 SGHDT, CDR2 YYEEEE. The CDR3 runs 20 residues.